The 29 T cell receptor beta chains listed next were all sequenced from one sample in a study of monozygotic twins with inflammatory bowel disease. TCRdb re-called the 5' RACE reads; one entry per CDR3 protein, DNA not given. The sample totals just over 300,000 distinct CDR3 sequences. Sequenced material: blood. Source of these receptors: a human donor with ulcerative colitis or Crohn's disease, or a healthy co-twin of an affected twin (not recorded which).

This rearrangement joins TRBV5-5 to TRBJ1-5; TCRdb designates TRBD1, a call that cannot be tested without DNA. This CDR3 has 15 amino acids. Germline values: CDR1 SGHKS, CDR2 YYEKEE (reference sequence). This CDR3 reads CASSFTGTSNQPQHF. Based on the CDR3 plus reference TRBV5-5 and TRBJ1-5, the full variable domain is DAGVTQSPTHLIKTRGQQVTLRCSPISGHKSVSWYQQVLGQGPQFIFQYYEKEERGRGNFPDRFSARQFPNYSSELNVNALLLGDSALYLCASSFTGTSNQPQHFGDGTRLSIL.

The chain links TRBV12-3 or TRBV12-4 to TRBJ2-7; the D call of TRBD1 rests on TCRdb alone, since no DNA is present to check it. The CDR3 contains 13 residues. This CDR3 is CASSLPGTTEQYF.

J is TRBJ2-7 and V is TRBV6-1; the D gene TCRdb calls, TRBD1, cannot be checked with no DNA. This CDR3 comprises 13 residues. Per germline, CDR1 MNHNS and CDR2 SASEGT. CDR3 in amino acids: CASSAGTDYEQYF.

The chain is built from TRBV5-1 and TRBJ2-2; the D gene TCRdb calls, TRBD2, cannot be checked with no DNA. In germline, CDR1 is SGHRS, CDR2 YFSETQ. This CDR3 has 13 residues. CDR3 loop: CATSGPRAGELFF.

The J gene is TRBJ2-5, the V gene TRBV12-3 or TRBV12-4; lacking DNA, the TRBD2 call made by TCRdb goes unchecked. The CDR3 length is 15 residues. The CDR3 loop reads CASRRRRGDGETQYF.

CDR3 region: CATSEDGNYGYTF. The genes are TRBV24-1 and TRBJ1-2. Germline V gene sequence: CDR1 KGHDR, CDR2 SFDVKD. This CDR3 is built from 13 residues.

V usage is TRBV20-1 and J usage is TRBJ2-2; the D gene TCRdb calls, TRBD2, cannot be checked with no DNA. CDR1 and CDR2 from the germline V gene are DFQATT and SNEGSKA (reference sequence). This CDR3 contains 15 residues. This CDR3 reads CSALGLQWNTGELFF.

The rearrangement links TRBV4-3 to TRBJ1-2; the D call of TRBD1 rests on TCRdb alone, since no DNA is present to check it. Germline V gene data show CDR1 as LGHNA and CDR2 as YSLEER. The CDR3 consists of 15 residues. The CDR3 reads CASSPRVGTDYGYTF.

This chain connects TRBV5-1 to TRBJ2-7; as DNA is missing, the TRBD2 call by TCRdb cannot be tested. Germline V gives CDR1 SGHRS, CDR2 YFSETQ. The CDR3 is 15 residues long. The CDR3 sequence is CASKQTSGTSYEQYF.

The rearrangement uses TRBV25-1 and TRBJ1-2; the TRBD1 assignment by TCRdb is unverifiable without DNA. The CDR3 contains 14 residues. Germline V CDR1 and CDR2: MGHDK, SYGVNS. CDR3 sequence reads: CASSETGSTDGYTF.

J is TRBJ1-4 and V is TRBV15; there is no DNA to check the TCRdb D call of TRBD1. Germline V gene data show CDR1 as LNHNV and CDR2 as YYDKDF (reference sequence). This CDR3 has 15 amino acids. The CDR3 loop is CATSLPRQGTAKLFF. Full variable domain (rest looked up from reference TRBV15 and TRBJ1-4): DAMVIQNPRYQVTQFGKPVTLSCSQTLNHNVMYWYQQKSSQAPKLLFHYYDKDFNNEADTPDNFQSRRPNTSFCFLDIRSPGLGDTAMYLCATSLPRQGTAKLFFGSGTQLSVL.

The chain joins TRBV28 to TRBJ1-5; TCRdb names TRBD1, which stays unverified in the absence of DNA. The CDR3 spans 16 residues. From germline, CDR1 is MDHEN and CDR2 SYDVKM. The CDR3 here is CASSGTGKPQYQPQHF. Together with reference TRBV28 and TRBJ1-5, the CDR3 gives the full variable domain: DVKVTQSSRYLVKRTGEKVFLECVQDMDHENMFWYRQDPGLGLRLIYFSYDVKMKEKGDIPEGYSVSREKKERFSLILESASTNQTSMYLCASSGTGKPQYQPQHFGDGTRLSIL.

The V call is TRBV7-3, the J call TRBJ2-2; there is no DNA to check the TCRdb D call of TRBD1. Per the germline V gene, CDR1 is SGHTA and CDR2 is FQGTGA. This CDR3 spans 15 amino acids. The CDR3 reads CASSFDSLRSGELFF.

The V and J genes are TRBV9 and TRBJ2-5; the TRBD2 assignment by TCRdb is unverifiable without DNA. Looked up from germline, CDR1 is SGDLS and CDR2 is YYNGEE. There are 17 residues in the CDR3. CDR3 region: CASSPSIGRALRETQYF.

The rearrangement joins TRBV28 to TRBJ2-1; TCRdb lists TRBD2, though no DNA is available to test this call. The length of the CDR3 is 15 residues. Germline V gene sequence: CDR1 MDHEN, CDR2 SYDVKM. The chain's CDR3 is CASSMGLARVVEQFF.

The V call is TRBV6-5, the J call TRBJ2-7. Germline V gene data show CDR1 as MNHEY and CDR2 as SVGAGI. The CDR3 length is 14 residues. The CDR3 reads CASSYQTGAYEQYF.

This sequence joins TRBV29-1 and TRBJ2-3; TCRdb lists TRBD2, though no DNA is available to test this call. The CDR3 length is 15 residues. Germline V gene sequence: CDR1 SQVTM, CDR2 ANQGSEA. This CDR3 is CSELAGGQAVDTQYF.

This rearrangement joins TRBV7-2 to TRBJ1-1. CDR3 length equals 13 residues. The germline gives CDR1 SGHTA, CDR2 FQGNSA. The CDR3 protein is CASSLAASTEAFF.

The V gene is TRBV6-2 or TRBV6-3, the J gene TRBJ2-4; absent DNA, TCRdb's TRBD2 call cannot be checked. The CDR3 extends over 15 amino acids. From germline, CDR1 is MNHEY and CDR2 SVGEGT. CDR3 sequence: CASSLAVLAKNIQYF.

The V and J genes are TRBV7-2 and TRBJ2-6. Per the germline V gene, CDR1 is SGHTA and CDR2 is FQGNSA. The CDR3 has 15 amino acids. The CDR3 sequence: CASSPGISGANVLTF.

The genes are TRBV4-3 and TRBJ2-4; TCRdb calls TRBD1, which cannot be checked without DNA. The CDR3 sequence is 17 residues long. CDR1 and CDR2 from the germline V gene are LGHNA and YSLEER. CDR3 residues: CASSQNLDRLAKNIQYF.

The CDR3: CASSQDRRYNEQFF. V is TRBV4-3 and J is TRBJ2-1; the D call from TCRdb, TRBD2, cannot be confirmed without DNA. The CDR3 covers 14 residues. Germline values: CDR1 LGHNA, CDR2 YSLEER.

CDR3 sequence: CSASFEGYTEAFF. This chain uses TRBV20-1 with TRBJ1-1. The CDR3 totals 13 residues. Germline V gene sequence: CDR1 DFQATT, CDR2 SNEGSKA (reference sequence).

This chain joins TRBV6-4 and TRBJ1-6; TCRdb calls TRBD1, which cannot be checked without DNA. This CDR3 is 19 amino acids long. The V gene's germline CDR1 is MRHNA and CDR2 SNTAGT. The CDR3 loop is CASSKQGAPVNSYNSPLHF.

The rearrangement joins TRBV25-1 to TRBJ2-7; TCRdb reports TRBD2, a call that lacks DNA to check it against. From germline, CDR1 is MGHDK and CDR2 SYGVNS. This CDR3 contains 15 residues. The CDR3 here is CASSETLAGGYEQYF.

The rearrangement uses TRBV12-3 or TRBV12-4 and TRBJ1-5; there is no DNA to check the TCRdb D call of TRBD1. The CDR3 is made up of 15 amino acids. CDR3 sequence: CASSTQGLSNQPQHF.

The chain is built from TRBV20-1 and TRBJ2-2; TCRdb reports TRBD1, a call that lacks DNA to check it against. The CDR3 runs 15 residues. Germline loops: CDR1 DFQATT, CDR2 SNEGSKA (reference sequence). The CDR3 sequence: CSAELRGLLTGELFF.

This rearrangement joins TRBV4-2 to TRBJ2-1; TCRdb reports TRBD2, a call that lacks DNA to check it against. CDR3 length: 16 amino acids. The germline V gene encodes CDR1 LGHNA and CDR2 YNFKEQ. This chain's CDR3 is CASSQNTLAGGGEQFF.

The chain links TRBV19 to TRBJ1-1. The CDR3 covers 14 residues. Germline V lookup: CDR1 LNHDA, CDR2 SQIVND (reference sequence). The chain's CDR3 is CASSDSFMNTEAFF.